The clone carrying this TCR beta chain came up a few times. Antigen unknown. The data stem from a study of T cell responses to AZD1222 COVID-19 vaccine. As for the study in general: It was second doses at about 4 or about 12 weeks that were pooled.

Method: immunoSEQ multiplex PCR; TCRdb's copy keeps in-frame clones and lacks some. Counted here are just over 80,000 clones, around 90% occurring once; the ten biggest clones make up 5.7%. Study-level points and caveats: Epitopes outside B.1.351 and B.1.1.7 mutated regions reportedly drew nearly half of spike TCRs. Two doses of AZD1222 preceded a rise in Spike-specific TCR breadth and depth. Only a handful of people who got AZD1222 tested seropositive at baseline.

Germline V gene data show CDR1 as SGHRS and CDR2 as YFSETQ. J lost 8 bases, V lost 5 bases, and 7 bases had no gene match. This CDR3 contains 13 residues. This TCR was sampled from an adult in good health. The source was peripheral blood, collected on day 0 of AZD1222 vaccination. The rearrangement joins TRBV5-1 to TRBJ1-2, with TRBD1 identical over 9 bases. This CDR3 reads CASRRTGGEGYTF. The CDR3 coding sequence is TGCGCCAGCAGAAGAACAGGGGGCGAGGGCTACACCTTC.